A single sample gave rise to the 26 T cell receptor beta chains below, sequenced in a study of cytomegalovirus exposure and HLA in healthy donors. The PCR ran on 60 Vbeta and 13 Jbeta primers. Profiling relied on immunoSEQ multiplex PCR, and the TCRdb table lists in-frame clones only, not all of them. The sample has about 140,000 clones, approximately 80% seen once; the top ten hold approximately 2%. Source material: PBMCs. The receptors shown here come from a man in his forties in good health and CMV-seronegative.

This chain joins TRBV4-1 and TRBJ2-6; maybe TRBD2 (5 bases). This CDR3 region has 16 residues. V was clipped by 1 base and J by 4 bases, with 11 bases between them. Germline V CDR1 and CDR2: MGHRA, YSYEKL. Here the CDR3 DNA reads TGCGCCAGCAGCCAAGGATCCGAGCGGGGGGCCAACGTCCTGACTTTC. It yields the protein CASSQGSERGANVLTF.

V usage is TRBV5-6 and J usage is TRBJ1-3; D remains ambiguous. The CDR3 has 16 residues. Trimming cost V 2 bases and J 2 bases, with 14 bases left between them. Germline V gives CDR1 SGHDT, CDR2 YYEEEE. The CDR3 protein is CASSLNGFVAGNTIYF. The CDR3 bases are TGTGCCAGCAGCTTAAACGGGTTCGTGGCTGGAAACACCATATATTTT. Drawing the rest from reference TRBV5-6 and TRBJ1-3, the complete variable domain is DAGVTQSPTHLIKTRGQQVTLRCSPKSGHDTVSWYQQALGQGPQFIFQYYEEEERQRGNFPDRFSGHQFPNYSSELNVNALLLGDSALYLCASSLNGFVAGNTIYFGEGSWLTVV.

As regards this clone: Since the CDR3 does not end with the conserved phenylalanine or tryptophan, this likely comes from a read error. The DNA is omitted, as the CDR3 cannot be located on it reliably, and the CDR3 follows TCRdb's listing. V usage is TRBV5-5 and J usage is TRBJ1-2; TRBD1 is taken as the D call from the table, unchecked against the DNA. The CDR3 comprises 13 residues, both ends counted. The V gene's germline CDR1 is SGHKS and CDR2 YYEKEE (reference sequence). The CDR3 loop reads CASSLLLMGQPAV.

The chain is built from TRBV28 and TRBJ2-7; 10 bases fit TRBD1. CDR3 length: 17 amino acids. Unmatched junction bases numbered 17, after V lost 8 bases and J lost 4 bases. From germline, CDR1 is MDHEN and CDR2 SYDVKM. In DNA, the CDR3 is TGTGCCAGCGCTTCACCACCGGGACAGGGGACGAATTACGAGCAGTACTTC. This encodes CASASPPGQGTNYEQYF. The full variable domain, rest sourced from reference TRBV28 and TRBJ2-7, is DVKVTQSSRYLVKRTGEKVFLECVQDMDHENMFWYRQDPGLGLRLIYFSYDVKMKEKGDIPEGYSVSREKKERFSLILESASTNQTSMYLCASASPPGQGTNYEQYFGPGTRLTVT.

The chain links TRBV6-5 to TRBJ1-2; 9 bases map to TRBD1. The germline CDR1 and CDR2 sequences are MNHEY and SVGAGI. The CDR3 loop spans 14 amino acids. With V trimmed by 7 bases and J by 8 bases, 11 bases remained unmatched. Here the CDR3 reads CASTDVGQGYGYTF. The CDR3 DNA sequence: TGTGCCAGCACCGACGTGGGACAGGGCTACGGCTACACCTTC.

The chain joins TRBV18 to TRBJ2-1; 8 bases are shared with TRBD2. Germline V lookup: CDR1 KGHSH, CDR2 LQKENI. Trimming took 2 bases from V and 0 from J; bases not matched to a gene: 6. The CDR3 spans 17 residues. In DNA form, the CDR3 reads TGTGCCAGCTCACCAGCGGGAGGCTCGAGCTCCTACAATGAGCAGTTCTTC. Its protein product is CASSPAGGSSSYNEQFF. The full variable domain, with the rest looked up from reference TRBV18 and TRBJ2-1, is NAGVMQNPRHLVRRRGQEARLRCSPMKGHSHVYWYRQLPEEGLKFMVYLQKENIIDESGMPKERFSAEFPKEGPSILRIQQVVRGDSAAYFCASSPAGGSSSYNEQFFGPGTRLTVL.

The V and J genes are TRBV5-4 and TRBJ2-1; 10 bases match TRBD2. V trimming: 2 bases; J trimming: 5 bases; junction bases outside the gene matches: 4. Germline CDR1 reads SGHNT; CDR2 reads YYREEE (reference sequence). The CDR3 has 15 amino acids. The CDR3 region is CASSLLAGRNNEQFF. The CDR3 region has the DNA TGTGCCAGCAGCTTACTAGCGGGAAGGAACAATGAGCAGTTCTTC.

The chain recombines TRBV6-1 with TRBJ2-5; 7 bases match TRBD1. The assigned J gene may be wrong: the sequence end matches TRBJ2-7 better. This CDR3 has 14 residues. Germline V gene data show CDR1 as MNHNS and CDR2 as SASEGT. Here the CDR3 DNA reads TGTGCCAGCAGCGCCCGGGACAGCACCTACGAGCAGTACTTC. Protein: CASSARDSTYEQYF.

This clone was counted a few times. The rearrangement uses TRBV5-4 and TRBJ2-1; D is possibly TRBD1 (6 bases). The germline V and J ends were trimmed by 2 bases and 5 bases, with 14 bases remaining between them. The germline V gene has CDR1 SGHNT and CDR2 YYREEE (reference sequence). This CDR3 spans 15 amino acids. DNA of the CDR3: TGTGCCAGCAGCTTTGTCGCAGGGGACCACAATGAGCAGTTCTTC. This sequence encodes CASSFVAGDHNEQFF.

This clone was recorded once. The chain has TRBV19 and TRBJ2-1, with TRBD1 as a possible D gene (6 bases). Germline V gene lookup returns CDR1 LNHDA and CDR2 SQIVND (reference sequence). The CDR3 length is 15 residues. Trimming removed 5 bases from V and 4 bases from J, with 15 bases in between. CDR3 residues: CASSAQGYQYNEQFF. The CDR3 region has the DNA TGTGCCAGTAGTGCCCAGGGGTACCAGTACAATGAGCAGTTCTTC.

The gene calls are TRBV5-5 and TRBJ1-6; tentative D call: TRBD1 (5 bases). CDR1 and CDR2 (germline): SGHKS, YYEKEE (reference sequence). The germline V and J ends were trimmed by 0 bases and 7 bases, with 11 bases remaining between them. The CDR3 sequence is 15 residues long. The CDR3 DNA sequence: TGTGCCAGCAGCTTGGCGTCGGGGGGAAATTCACCCCTCCACTTT. It yields the protein CASSLASGGNSPLHF.

The chain uses TRBV11-2 and TRBJ2-2; the match to TRBD2 covers 7 bases. Germline values: CDR1 SGHAT, CDR2 FQNNGV. This CDR3 has 16 residues. J was trimmed by 1 base and V by 5 bases; bases with no gene match: 7. The CDR3 is CASSPVGGRNTGELFF. The CDR3 DNA sequence: TGTGCCAGCAGCCCCGTGGGAGGGAGGAACACCGGGGAGCTGTTTTTT.

The chain joins TRBV2 to TRBJ2-5; no clear D. CDR1 SNHLY and CDR2 FYNNEI come from the germline V gene. V lost 6 bases and J lost 7, with 12 bases in between. CDR3 length: 12 amino acids. The CDR3 loop reads CASSRVAGTQYF. The CDR3 region has the DNA TGTGCCAGCAGCCGGGTCGCCGGGACCCAGTACTTC.

The rearrangement joins TRBV28 to TRBJ2-7; TRBD2 matches at 10 bases. CDR1 and CDR2 (germline): MDHEN, SYDVKM. V shed 6 bases, J shed 5 bases, and the junction held 7 bases outside the gene matches. This CDR3 spans 14 amino acids. In nucleotides, the CDR3 is TGTGCCAGCAGGACCCGTGGACTAGCGGACGAGCAGTACTTC. Its translation is CASRTRGLADEQYF.

The chain recombines TRBV7-8 with TRBJ1-4, with TRBD1 matching over 7 bases. Germline CDR1 SGHVS, CDR2 FQNEAQ. The CDR3 is 16 amino acids. The trim removed 5 bases at V and 7 bases at J, leaving 13 bases unmatched. The CDR3 DNA follows: TGTGCCAGCAGCCACGGGGCGGCTCCAGGGGGTGAAAAACTGTTTTTT. Protein product: CASSHGAAPGGEKLFF.

This clone has more than one count but fewer than ten. Here the CDR3 DNA reads TGTGCCAGCAGCCACCTCCTAGCGGGAGGTGCGGATACGCAGTATTTT. Translated, it gives CASSHLLAGGADTQYF. V gene TRBV7-6 combines with J gene TRBJ2-3, with TRBD2 matching over 11 bases. V dropped 5 bases and J dropped 6; count of bases not matched to a gene: 10. The germline V gene has CDR1 SGHVS and CDR2 FNYEAQ. The length of the CDR3 is 16 residues.

The CDR3 protein is CASSQDYPAGVPGELFF. The CDR3 bases are TGCGCCAGCAGCCAAGATTACCCAGCGGGGGTACCCGGGGAGCTGTTTTTT. The chain links TRBV4-1 to TRBJ2-2, with 8 bases aligning to TRBD2. Germline V gene lookup returns CDR1 MGHRA and CDR2 YSYEKL. Trimming took 0 bases from V and 6 from J; bases not matched to a gene: 9. The CDR3 is 17 residues long.

The J gene is TRBJ1-2, the V gene TRBV5-1; no clear D. V lost 0 bases and J 7 bases, leaving 16 bases between the germline ends. The CDR3 consists of 15 residues. In germline, CDR1 is SGHRS, CDR2 YFSETQ. The CDR3 bases are TGCGCCAGCAGCTTGGCTGCGGGAAACTATGGTGGCTACACCTTC. Translation: CASSLAAGNYGGYTF.

This clone showed up just a few times. The rearrangement links TRBV27 to TRBJ2-5; possible D gene TRBD2, 6 bases. Germline-derived CDR1 and CDR2 are MNHEY and SMNVEV (reference sequence). This CDR3 contains 16 residues. Trimming pared 6 bases from V and 5 bases from J, leaving 22 bases between. The chain's CDR3 is CASRSPLGGSFETQYF. In nucleotides, the CDR3 is TGTGCCAGCAGAAGCCCGTTGGGGGGAAGCTTTGAGACCCAGTACTTC.

The chain couples TRBV5-3 to TRBJ2-1, with 7 bases lining up with TRBD1. TRBV5-3 is marked as an open reading frame, function uncertain. J gave up 7 bases and V 3 bases, and 13 bases lay outside the gene matches. This CDR3 has 16 residues. The CDR3 coding sequence is TGTGCCAGAAGCTCCATCCCTCGACAGGGTGGGAATGAGCAGTTCTTC. Its translation is CARSSIPRQGGNEQFF.

This rearrangement joins TRBV20-1 to TRBJ2-7; D is unresolved. V lost 3 bases and J lost 2, with 5 bases in between. The CDR3 contains 11 residues. Germline V gives CDR1 DFQATT, CDR2 SNEGSKA (reference sequence). In nucleotides, the CDR3 is TGCAGTGCTAGCTCGGCCTACGAGCAGTACTTC. This gives the protein CSASSAYEQYF.

The chain recombines TRBV5-1 with TRBJ2-7, with 11 bases identical to TRBD1. Germline CDR1 is SGHRS and CDR2 is YFSETQ. V shed 5 bases, J shed 2 bases, and the junction held 3 bases outside the gene matches. This CDR3 is built from 14 residues. The CDR3 nucleotides are TGCGCCAGCAGGGGACAGGGGGATCCCTACGAGCAGTACTTC. The encoded protein is CASRGQGDPYEQYF. The complete variable domain, with remaining parts taken from reference TRBV5-1 and TRBJ2-7, reads KAGVTQTPRYLIKTRGQQVTLSCSPISGHRSVSWYQQTPGQGLQFLFEYFSETQRNKGNFPGRFSGRQFSNSRSEMNVSTLELGDSALYLCASRGQGDPYEQYFGPGTRLTVT.

There are a few counts of this clone. The chain uses TRBV6-1 and TRBJ2-5, with TRBD1 matching over 8 bases. Germline V gene data show CDR1 as MNHNS and CDR2 as SASEGT. CDR3 size: 14 residues. J gave up 2 bases and V 6 bases, and 5 bases lay outside the gene matches. The CDR3 sequence: CASSGQGGQETQYF. CDR3 sequence (DNA): TGTGCCAGCAGCGGACAGGGTGGTCAAGAGACCCAGTACTTC.

The V and J genes are TRBV11-3 and TRBJ1-5; D might be TRBD1 (5 bases). V lost 7 bases to trimming and J lost 0 bases, with 10 bases between them. This CDR3 comprises 14 residues. Per the germline V gene, CDR1 is SGHNT and CDR2 is YENEEA. The CDR3 sequence is CASTQGLSNQPQHF. The CDR3 nucleotides are TGTGCCAGCACCCAGGGCCTTAGCAATCAGCCCCAGCATTTT.

The rearrangement joins TRBV28 to TRBJ2-5; no reliable D call. The last part of the DNA fits TRBJ2-7 better; the J call may be wrong. The CDR3 sequence is 15 residues long. Per germline, CDR1 MDHEN and CDR2 SYDVKM. CDR3 region: CASSPGFRLLYEQYF. Written as DNA, the CDR3 is TGTGCCAGCAGTCCCGGGTTCCGTTTACTCTACGAGCAGTACTTC.

The genes are TRBV11-2 and TRBJ2-2; 8 positions agree with TRBD1. V was clipped by 0 bases and J by 4 bases; unmatched bases: 1. Germline V lookup: CDR1 SGHAT, CDR2 FQNNGV. CDR3 length: 15 residues. CDR3 sequence reads: CASSLEQGVTGELFF. CDR3 DNA sequence: TGTGCCAGCAGCTTAGAACAGGGGGTCACCGGGGAGCTGTTTTTT.